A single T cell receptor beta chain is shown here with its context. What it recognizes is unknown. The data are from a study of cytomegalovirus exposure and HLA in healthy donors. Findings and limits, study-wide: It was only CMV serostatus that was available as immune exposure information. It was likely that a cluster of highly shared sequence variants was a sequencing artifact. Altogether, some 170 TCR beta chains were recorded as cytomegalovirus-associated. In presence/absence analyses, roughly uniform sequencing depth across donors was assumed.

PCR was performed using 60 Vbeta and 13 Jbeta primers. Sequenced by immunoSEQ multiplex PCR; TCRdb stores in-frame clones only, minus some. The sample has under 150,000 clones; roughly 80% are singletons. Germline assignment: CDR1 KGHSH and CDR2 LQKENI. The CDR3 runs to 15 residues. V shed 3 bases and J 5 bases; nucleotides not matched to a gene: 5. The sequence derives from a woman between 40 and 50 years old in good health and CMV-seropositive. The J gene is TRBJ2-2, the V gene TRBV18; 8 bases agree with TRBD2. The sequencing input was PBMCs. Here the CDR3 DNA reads TGTGCCAGCTCACCGCCGGGACTAGTTACCGGGGAGCTGTTTTTT. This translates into CASSPPGLVTGELFF.